This TCR beta chain was captured in a study of technical replicates of blood from a few donors. V shed 1 base and J shed 1 base, with 11 bases lying between them. The CDR3 loop spans 16 amino acids. Per germline, CDR1 SGHNT and CDR2 YENEEA. Libraries were prepared by immunoSEQ multiplex PCR; TCRdb keeps only in-frame clonotypes and omits some of them. In the table there are tens of thousands of clones, roughly 94% of which are singletons. The chain links TRBV11-3 to TRBJ2-1; a possible D gene is TRBD1 (6 bases). Sequencing was carried out using T cells isolated from PBMCs. The clonotype was recovered from a human donor in good health. This CDR3 reads CASSLGWGLSYNEQFF. For the CDR3, the DNA is TGTGCCAGCAGCTTAGGATGGGGGCTATCCTACAATGAGCAGTTCTTC.